The 28 T cell receptor beta chains reported below all come from one sample, sequenced in a study of identical twins (dated by TCRdb to about 2016). The library was obtained by 5' RACE. The sample was run on an Illumina HiSeq 2000. TCRdb handled the public reads itself, with Q25 trimming in fastp and clone calling in MiXCR, and kept productive beta chains. Every entry covers one CDR3 protein and lists the most common genes and DNA from its rows. The sample table contains 500,000 to 550,000 distinct CDR3 sequences; only one count was recorded for around 20% of them. 0.91% of the sample is taken by the ten largest. This same sample was also part of a study on T cells expressing NK-cell markers.

The sequencing sample was made of CD4+ T cells sorted from blood. The receptor source for this set is a woman aged 18 to 35 in good health.

V and J are TRBV5-1 and TRBJ2-1; a weak D match, TRBD2 (6 bases). The CDR3 runs to 15 residues. Germline V gives CDR1 SGHRS, CDR2 YFSETQ. V was cut by 4 bases and J by 3 bases, with 14 bases left in between. CDR3 residues: CASSPGLTNYNEQFF. The CDR3 DNA reads as TGCGCCAGCAGCCCGGGACTCACAAACTACAATGAGCAGTTCTTC.

As DNA, the CDR3 is TGTGCCAGCAGTTTAAAAGCGGGGGGGCGGTCTGAGCAGTTCTTC. Its translation is CASSLKAGGRSEQFF. The gene calls are TRBV12-3 or TRBV12-4 and TRBJ2-1, with 10 positions matching TRBD2. The length of the CDR3 is 15 residues. The V segment lost 2 bases and the J segment 9 bases; nucleotides outside the gene matches: 7.

This clonotype was seen only a few times. The chain is built from TRBV9 and TRBJ1-2; 7 bases line up with TRBD1. CDR3 length equals 14 residues. The V segment lost 0 bases and the J segment 4 bases; nucleotides outside the gene matches: 3. The germline V gene encodes CDR1 SGDLS and CDR2 YYNGEE. CDR3 DNA sequence: TGTGCCAGCAGCGTAGGACAGGGTTTCTATGGCTACACCTTC. Its translation: CASSVGQGFYGYTF.

A few counts support this clonotype. CDR3 sequence: CASRSRRDRFTDTQYF. The CDR3, as DNA: TGTGCCAGCAGGTCCCGCCGGGACAGGTTCACAGATACGCAGTATTTT. V gene TRBV28 combines with J gene TRBJ2-3, with 8 bases fitting TRBD1. Germline trimming cut 6 bases from V and 2 bases from J; bases unmatched to any gene: 10. The CDR3 sequence is 16 residues long. Looked up from germline, CDR1 is MDHEN and CDR2 is SYDVKM.

The chain employs TRBV25-1 and TRBJ2-1; D may be TRBD1 (5 bases). Trimming shortened V by 0 bases and J by 3 bases, and 12 bases separated the two germline ends. CDR3 length equals 16 residues. Germline CDR1 and CDR2: MGHDK and SYGVNS. The CDR3 is CASSEYRTQIYNEQFF. The CDR3 DNA is TGTGCCAGCAGTGAATATAGGACACAAATCTACAATGAGCAGTTCTTC.

This clonotype occurred a few times. The J gene is TRBJ2-3, the V gene TRBV10-3; possibly TRBD2 for D (5 bases). V gave up 7 bases and J gave up 1 base, with 12 bases separating them. Per the germline V gene, CDR1 is ENHRY and CDR2 is SYGVKD. The CDR3 is made up of 14 amino acids. CDR3 residues: CAIMRAARTDTQYF. DNA for the CDR3: TGTGCCATCATGAGGGCAGCACGCACAGATACGCAGTATTTT.

The sample holds a few counts of this clonotype. The chain employs TRBV5-5 and TRBJ1-2; D possibly corresponds to TRBD1 (5 bases). The CDR3 contains 15 residues. Germline CDR1 is SGHKS and CDR2 is YYEKEE (reference sequence). Trimming took off 3 bases at V and 0 bases at J, with 12 bases between the two ends. The CDR3 DNA follows: TGTGCCAGCAGCTATGGGCCGGGGCCTAACTATGGCTACACCTTC. Translating gives CASSYGPGPNYGYTF.

V and J are TRBV7-3 and TRBJ2-2, with 7 positions matching TRBD1. Germline CDR1 SGHTA, CDR2 FQGTGA. V lost 10 bases to trimming and J lost 6 bases; unmatched junction nucleotides: 5. This CDR3 is built from 12 residues. CDR3 loop: CAKQGLSGELFF. Here the CDR3 DNA reads TGTGCCAAACAGGGGTTGTCCGGGGAGCTGTTTTTT.

As for this clonotype: A read error may be the cause here, since a much bigger clone is one base away. The DNA for the CDR3 is TGTGCCAGCACTAAACGGGGCGATGGCTACAGCTTC. It encodes CASTKRGDGYSF. The rearrangement uses TRBV12-3 or TRBV12-4 and TRBJ1-2, with D tentatively TRBD1 (5 bases). The CDR3 extends over 12 amino acids.

This clonotype was detected a few times. The chain combines TRBV25-1 with TRBJ2-1; 11 nucleotides line up with TRBD1. Germline CDR1 is MGHDK and CDR2 is SYGVNS. This CDR3 has 15 amino acids. Trimming at V came to 6 bases and at J to 6 bases, leaving 7 bases not matched to a gene. The CDR3: CASSLLGQGANEQFF. The CDR3, as DNA: TGTGCCAGCAGCCTCCTAGGACAGGGGGCCAATGAGCAGTTCTTC.

This rearrangement joins TRBV12-5 to TRBJ1-1; D unresolved. V lost 2 bases to trimming and J lost 4 bases, with 5 bases between them. The germline CDR1 and CDR2 sequences are LGHNT and FRNRAP. The CDR3 runs to 12 residues. The DNA of the CDR3 is TGTGCTAGTGGTTTGCAGATCACTGAAGCTTTCTTT. This codes for CASGLQITEAFF.

This clonotype was counted between two and nine times. The J gene is TRBJ2-2, the V gene TRBV18; 10 bases match TRBD2. There are 16 residues in the CDR3. The V and J ends lost 1 base and 4 bases, in that order; junction bases with no gene match: 3. Looked up from germline, CDR1 is KGHSH and CDR2 is LQKENI. This chain's CDR3 is CASSPLAGGGTGELFF. CDR3 nucleotide sequence: TGTGCCAGCTCACCACTAGCGGGAGGAGGCACCGGGGAGCTGTTTTTT.

The rearrangement uses TRBV12-3 or TRBV12-4 and TRBJ2-3; D remains ambiguous. The V end was cut by 8 bases, the J end by 9 bases, with 15 bases between. The CDR3 covers 12 residues. The CDR3 loop is CASQHDGQTQYF. CDR3 nucleotide sequence: TGTGCCAGCCAACATGACGGGCAAACGCAGTATTTT.

The chain uses TRBV6-2 or TRBV6-3 and TRBJ2-1; no clear D. V lost 7 bases to trimming and J lost 2 bases, with 12 bases between them. Germline loops: CDR1 MNHEY, CDR2 SVGEGT. CDR3 size: 14 residues. As DNA, the CDR3 is TGTGCCAGCACTGCCGGTCTGACCTACAATGAGCAGTTCTTC. It codes for CASTAGLTYNEQFF.

This clonotype appeared a few times. The gene calls are TRBV7-6 and TRBJ2-7; D possibly corresponds to TRBD1 (6 bases). This CDR3 has 11 amino acids. Trimming cost V 5 bases and J 5 bases, with 7 bases left between them. Germline V gene sequence: CDR1 SGHVS, CDR2 FNYEAQ. The CDR3 DNA sequence: TGTGCCAGCAGCAACAGGGACGAGCAGTACTTC. This translates into CASSNRDEQYF.

This clonotype was seen a few times. The chain has TRBV7-2 and TRBJ1-2, with D possibly TRBD1 on 5 matching bases. The CDR3 is 14 residues long. V lost 1 base and J 8 bases, leaving 14 bases between the germline ends. Germline CDR1 reads SGHTA; CDR2 reads FQGNSA. This chain's CDR3 is CASSLVSGTDGYTF. The CDR3 region has the DNA TGTGCCAGCAGCTTAGTGTCAGGGACGGACGGCTACACCTTC. Based on the CDR3 plus reference TRBV7-2 and TRBJ1-2, the full variable domain is GAGVSQSPSNKVTEKGKDVELRCDPISGHTALYWYRQSLGQGLEFLIYFQGNSAPDKSGLPSDRFSAERTGGSVSTLTIQRTQQEDSAVYLCASSLVSGTDGYTFGSGTRLTVV.

The J gene is TRBJ2-5, the V gene TRBV21-1; the table calls TRBD2, which could not be checked here. TRBV21-1 is listed as a pseudogene. CDR3 length: 16 amino acids. The CDR3 DNA sequence: TGTGCCAGCAGCTTCAGGCCCCCCGGGAGTAACGAGACCCAGTACTTC. The encoded protein is CASSFRPPGSNETQYF.

The chain joins TRBV29-1 to TRBJ2-7; 11 nucleotides align to TRBD2. This CDR3 has 13 residues. The germline gives CDR1 SQVTM, CDR2 ANQGSEA. Trimming took 6 bases from V and 6 from J; bases not matched to a gene: 7. The CDR3 region is CSVDSGRAREQYF. The CDR3 nucleotides are TGCAGCGTAGATAGCGGGAGGGCCCGCGAGCAGTACTTC.

CDR3 sequence: CASSLVDRNTGELFF. CDR3 in DNA: TGCGCCAGCAGCTTAGTCGACAGAAACACCGGGGAGCTGTTTTTT. V usage is TRBV5-1 and J usage is TRBJ2-2, with a tentative D call TRBD1 (5 bases). The germline V gene encodes CDR1 SGHRS and CDR2 YFSETQ. With 2 bases removed from V and 2 bases from J, the gap between germline ends came to 10 bases. This CDR3 comprises 15 residues.

This clonotype was found many times. The chain has TRBV4-3 and TRBJ2-6; D may be TRBD1 or TRBD2 (5 bases each). V shed 0 bases and J shed 0 bases, with 15 bases lying between them. The CDR3 runs to 19 residues. Germline V gene lookup returns CDR1 LGHNA and CDR2 YSLEER. DNA of the CDR3: TGCGCCAGCAGCCAAGATTACCCCTGGGGACCCTCTGGGGCCAACGTCCTGACTTTC. Its protein product is CASSQDYPWGPSGANVLTF.

This clonotype was picked up a small number of times. The chain is built from TRBV20-1 and TRBJ1-1; D is uncertain. Germline lookup yields CDR1 DFQATT and CDR2 SNEGSKA (reference sequence). This CDR3 is built from 16 residues. The germline V and J ends were trimmed by 3 bases and 0 bases, with 17 bases remaining between them. CDR3 DNA: TGCAGTGCTAGCACACCCCCGGACGGAATGAACACTGAAGCTTTCTTT. Its protein is CSASTPPDGMNTEAFF.

V gene TRBV20-1 combines with J gene TRBJ2-1; 11 bases match TRBD2. With 5 bases clipped from V and 10 bases from J, the junction kept 7 bases outside the gene matches. The CDR3 is 13 amino acids. In germline, CDR1 is DFQATT, CDR2 SNEGSKA (reference sequence). The CDR3 protein is CSARHSGRGEQFF. The DNA of the CDR3 is TGCAGTGCTCGACATAGCGGGAGGGGCGAGCAGTTCTTC.

The chain links TRBV6-1 to TRBJ2-1, with 9 nucleotides matching TRBD1. Germline loops: CDR1 MNHNS, CDR2 SASEGT. The V gene end was trimmed by 8 bases and the J gene end by 4 bases; junction bases not matched to a gene: 9. There are 15 residues in the CDR3. CDR3 amino acids: CASEPGTGKYNEQFF. In nucleotides, the CDR3 is TGTGCCAGCGAACCAGGGACAGGGAAATACAATGAGCAGTTCTTC.

V and J are TRBV7-2 and TRBJ2-1, with D tentatively TRBD1 (5 bases). The V gene lost 1 base and the J gene lost 2 bases, with 12 bases spanning the gap. CDR3 length: 16 residues. CDR1 SGHTA and CDR2 FQGNSA come from the germline V gene. This CDR3 reads CASSLDSGIPYNEQFF. The CDR3 region has the DNA TGTGCCAGCAGCTTAGACTCAGGGATCCCCTACAATGAGCAGTTCTTC.

The V call is TRBV12-3 or TRBV12-4, the J call TRBJ2-2; 13 nucleotides match TRBD2. This CDR3 region has 15 residues. V dropped 5 bases and J dropped 8; count of bases not matched to a gene: 5. The CDR3 DNA reads as TGTGCCAGCAGTCGGCGGACTAGCGGGAGAGGGGAGCTGTTTTTT. Protein product: CASSRRTSGRGELFF.

The chain carries TRBV5-5 and TRBJ2-1; D is unclear. Germline V gene sequence: CDR1 SGHKS, CDR2 YYEKEE (reference sequence). The length of the CDR3 is 13 residues. V lost 4 bases to trimming and J lost 9 bases, with 14 bases between them. The CDR3 bases are TGTGCCAGCAGCCCCCTCCCGACGAGTGAGCAGTTCTTC. Its protein is CASSPLPTSEQFF.

Ten or more counts support this clonotype. Germline and junction disagree at one end, which may indicate a read error. The rearrangement joins TRBV20-1 to TRBJ2-5; no clear D. From germline, CDR1 is DFQATT and CDR2 SNEGSKA (reference sequence). This CDR3 is built from 13 residues. The CDR3 region has the DNA TGCAGTGCCAGAGAAAATAGCAGGGAGACCCAGTACTTC. Its protein product is CSARENSRETQYF.

This clonotype was found a few times. The chain combines TRBV27 with TRBJ1-1, with D perhaps TRBD1 (5 bases). CDR3 length: 15 residues. Trimming left V 3 bases short and J 0 bases short, with 11 bases between. Germline V CDR1 and CDR2: MNHEY, SMNVEV (reference sequence). The CDR3 bases are TGTGCCAGCAGTTTTAGTTGGGGCATGAACACTGAAGCTTTCTTT. The encoded protein is CASSFSWGMNTEAFF.